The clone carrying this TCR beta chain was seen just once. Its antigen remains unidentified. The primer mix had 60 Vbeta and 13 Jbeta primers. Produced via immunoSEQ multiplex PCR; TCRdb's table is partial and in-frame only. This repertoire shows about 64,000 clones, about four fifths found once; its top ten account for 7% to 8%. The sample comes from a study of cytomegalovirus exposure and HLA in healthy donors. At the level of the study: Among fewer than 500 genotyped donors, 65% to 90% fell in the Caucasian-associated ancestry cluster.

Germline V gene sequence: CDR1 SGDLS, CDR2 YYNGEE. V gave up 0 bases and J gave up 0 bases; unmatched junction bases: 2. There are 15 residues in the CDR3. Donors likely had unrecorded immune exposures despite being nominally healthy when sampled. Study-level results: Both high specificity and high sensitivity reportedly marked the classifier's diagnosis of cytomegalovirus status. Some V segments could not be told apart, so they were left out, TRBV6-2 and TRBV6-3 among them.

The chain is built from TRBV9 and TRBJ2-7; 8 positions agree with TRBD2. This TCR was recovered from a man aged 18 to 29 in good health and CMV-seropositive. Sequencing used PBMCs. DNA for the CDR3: TGTGCCAGCAGCGTAGGGACTAGCAGCTCCTACGAGCAGTACTTC. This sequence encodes CASSVGTSSSYEQYF.